This T cell receptor (beta chain) comes out of a study of blood T cell repertoires in COVID-19 (TCRdb year 2020). About the full investigation: Collaborator samples came from the United States, Italy and Spain and covered acute and convalescent phases of COVID-19. The prospective study material was composed of cDNA or gDNA derived from T cells, B-cell-depleted T cells, or PBMCs. The dataset comprised deeply sampled blood TCRbeta repertoires from subjects exposed to, actively infected with, or recovered from COVID-19. The repertoires were made available in a free public database intended to serve as a resource for research on the immune response to SARS-CoV-2. The samples were drawn from the first 160 participants of the ongoing ImmuneRACE study and from 1,254 subjects provided by 6 global collaborators. Nearly every sample came with metadata listing a de-identified subject ID, COVID-19 status, age in years and sex. HLA class I and class II types, where available, came from metadata supplied by the sample provider rather than from assay-based typing.

The CDR3 covers 15 residues, taking in both the cysteine and the phenylalanine. Kept here is only the CDR3 DNA, which spans 45 bases and is read in frame from base 1. Sequences MNHEY (CDR1) and SVGAGI (CDR2) are obtained from the germline V gene. Trimmed from V: 0 bases; trimmed from J: 4 bases; junction bases lacking a gene match: 6. Collaborating institutions collected whole blood in K2EDTA tubes following their own protocols. For TCRbeta analysis, collaborator samples were shipped as frozen whole blood, as isolated PBMCs, or as DNA extracted from either sample type. Regarding this clone: Which antigen it targets is not known. Qualities for individual bases were not recorded, and no much larger clone is one base off.

The investigation overall reported the following: The amount of clinical and demographic metadata varied by source and participant and was provided uncurated.

The immunoSEQ Assay, a bias-controlled multiplex PCR, was used to amplify TCRbeta CDR3 regions from genomic DNA. Regarding the original processing steps: Within the assay, amplification of reference gene primers was used to estimate how many nucleated cells each sample contained. To quantify the absolute abundance of each unique TCRbeta CDR3 rearrangement, sequence reads were collapsed and filtered. For each sample, productive Simpson clonality was calculated by taking the square root of Simpson's diversity index across productive rearrangements. Not all clones reach the TCRdb copy of this immuneACCESS table, which keeps in-frame sequences only. Checked studies attribute under half of the gap to unresolved V genes and leave the rest unexplained. V, J and clone size are those of that table, while D and trimming were read from the DNA. The sample table lists about 37,000 clones, around 90% of them with a count of one. The ten biggest clones cover approximately 6.6% of the sample.

The chain couples TRBV6-5 to TRBJ2-7; 7 bases in the junction line up with TRBD1. This TCR was recovered from a human donor in a cohort sampled during active COVID-19. Material for sequencing was peripheral blood. The sequence in DNA is TGTGCCAGCAGTTACTCCTACAGGGGCGGTTACGAGCAGTACTTC. The resulting protein is CASSYSYRGGYEQYF.